The 17 T cell receptor beta chains listed next were all sequenced from one sample in a study of blood T cell repertoires in COVID-19. The method was immunoSEQ multiplex PCR; TCRdb's version includes in-frame clones alone and lacks a portion of them. This sample has 95,000 to 150,000 clones, with 80% to 90% found just once. Sequenced: peripheral blood. These receptors all stem from an elderly man with active or convalescent COVID-19.

The chain recombines TRBV9 with TRBJ1-3; D is unclear. Trimming left V 4 bases short and J 4 bases short, with 18 bases between. Per the germline V gene, CDR1 is SGDLS and CDR2 is YYNGEE. This CDR3 region has 16 residues. Here the CDR3 DNA reads TGTGCCAGCAGCCCCGGCGGATCTCTGGCCGGAAACACCATATATTTT. Its protein is CASSPGGSLAGNTIYF. The complete variable domain, with remaining parts taken from reference TRBV9 and TRBJ1-3, reads DSGVTQTPKHLITATGQRVTLRCSPRSGDLSVYWYQQSLDQGLQFLIQYYNGEERAKGNILERFSAQQFPDLHSELNLSSLELGDSALYFCASSPGGSLAGNTIYFGEGSWLTVV.

The chain joins TRBV10-3 to TRBJ2-5; 8 bases fit TRBD2. The CDR3 contains 15 residues. Germline lookup yields CDR1 ENHRY and CDR2 SYGVKD. V lost 7 bases to trimming and J lost 0 bases; unmatched junction nucleotides: 7. The CDR3 here is CAIITLAEDQETQYF. CDR3 nucleotide sequence: TGTGCCATCATCACACTAGCGGAGGACCAAGAGACCCAGTACTTC.

V and J are TRBV5-1 and TRBJ1-6, with no clear D. Between the trimmed V and J ends, which lost 0 bases and 7 bases, there was a span of 17 bases. CDR3 length: 17 amino acids. The germline CDR1 and CDR2 sequences are SGHRS and YFSETQ. The CDR3 DNA sequence: TGCGCCAGCAGCTTGGCCCCAGCTGGGCCGCCGAATTCACCCCTCCACTTT. It specifies CASSLAPAGPPNSPLHF.

The chain combines TRBV18 with TRBJ1-2; no definite D call. The CDR3 totals 14 residues. Germline V gives CDR1 KGHSH, CDR2 LQKENI. Trimming shortened V by 2 bases and J by 5 bases, and 12 bases separated the two germline ends. Here the CDR3 reads CASSPTPSGYGYTF. In DNA, the CDR3 is TGTGCCAGCTCACCAACACCGTCGGGGTATGGCTACACCTTC.

The chain joins TRBV5-4 to TRBJ1-4, with D hard to call. CDR3 length: 14 residues. Germline CDR1 is SGHNT and CDR2 is YYREEE (reference sequence). V lost 0 bases, J lost 5 bases, and 8 bases lay in between. CDR3 sequence reads: CASSLDGRNEKLFF. CDR3 coding DNA: TGTGCCAGCAGCTTGGACGGGAGAAATGAAAAACTGTTTTTT.

The chain combines TRBV9 with TRBJ2-3, with TRBD2 matching 7 bases. The CDR3 is made up of 15 amino acids. The V and J ends lost 0 bases and 2 bases, in that order; junction bases with no gene match: 3. Germline CDR1 reads SGDLS; CDR2 reads YYNGEE. CDR3 coding DNA: TGTGCCAGCAGCGTAGCGGGGGGACTCACAGATACGCAGTATTTT. The encoded protein is CASSVAGGLTDTQYF.

To note about this clone: In the same sample, other DNA sequences code for this CDR3. The chain links TRBV7-2 to TRBJ2-7, with unresolved D. V shed 3 bases and J shed 0 bases, with 9 bases lying between them. The CDR3 is 14 amino acids. Per the germline V gene, CDR1 is SGHTA and CDR2 is FQGNSA. Here the CDR3 reads CASSLSRSSYEQYF. In DNA form, the CDR3 reads TGTGCCAGCAGCTTGTCGCGGAGCTCCTACGAGCAGTACTTC.

This clone was seen a few times. The V gene is TRBV7-9, the J gene TRBJ1-4, with TRBD1 matching over 7 bases. There are 12 residues in the CDR3. V lost 5 bases, J lost 13 bases, and 7 bases stayed unmatched. Germline CDR1 is SEHNR and CDR2 is FQNEAQ (reference sequence). CDR3 sequence: CASSKIRTGLFF. The DNA for the CDR3 is TGTGCCAGCAGCAAAATCCGGACAGGACTGTTTTTT.

The chain recombines TRBV5-1 with TRBJ2-2; possible D gene TRBD1, 6 bases. CDR3 length: 16 amino acids. Trimming stripped 0 bases from V and 0 bases from J, with 9 bases between. Germline loops: CDR1 SGHRS, CDR2 YFSETQ. The CDR3 DNA is TGCGCCAGCAGCTTGGCTGGGACACCGAACACCGGGGAGCTGTTTTTT. Protein product: CASSLAGTPNTGELFF.

The rearrangement links TRBV9 to TRBJ2-2; the D gene is possibly TRBD1 (6 bases). V shed 6 bases and J shed 5 bases, with 8 bases lying between them. Germline V gene lookup returns CDR1 SGDLS and CDR2 YYNGEE. The CDR3 length is 12 residues. The CDR3, as DNA: TGTGCCAGCACAAGGGGGACCGGGGAGCTGTTTTTT. It specifies CASTRGTGELFF.

The chain combines TRBV6-5 with TRBJ1-2; D unresolved. There are 13 residues in the CDR3. CDR1 MNHEY and CDR2 SVGAGI come from the germline V gene. The V end lost 6 bases, the J end lost 3 bases, and 11 bases lay between the germline ends. This CDR3 is CASSRNGDYGYTF. CDR3 nucleotides: TGTGCCAGCAGCAGGAACGGCGACTATGGCTACACCTTC.

The V gene is TRBV5-6, the J gene TRBJ1-3; D gene uncertain. This CDR3 spans 15 amino acids. Germline loops: CDR1 SGHDT, CDR2 YYEEEE. V lost 4 bases to trimming and J lost 0 bases, with 11 bases between them. CDR3: CASSHDIFSGNTIYF. The CDR3 coding sequence is TGTGCCAGCAGCCATGACATTTTCTCTGGAAACACCATATATTTT.

In regard to this clone: Its ends do not fully match the called genes, so a read error is possible. The CDR3 sequence is CASSQEGQFNF. The CDR3 nucleotides are TGTGCCAGCAGCCAAGAGGGACAGTTTAACTTC. The rearrangement links TRBV4-2 to TRBJ2-7, with 7 positions matching TRBD1. Germline V gives CDR1 LGHNA, CDR2 YNFKEQ. The CDR3 is made up of 11 amino acids.

The rearrangement links TRBV2 to TRBJ2-7; the D is unclear. The CDR3 is 12 amino acids. V was trimmed by 6 bases and J by 0 bases, leaving 6 bases between them. The V gene's germline CDR1 is SNHLY and CDR2 FYNNEI. The CDR3 sequence is CASSYGSYEQYF. As DNA, the CDR3 is TGTGCCAGCAGCTATGGCTCCTACGAGCAGTACTTC.

The chain couples TRBV2 to TRBJ2-2, with 8 bases matching TRBD2. There are 18 residues in the CDR3. V shed 2 bases and J 15 bases; nucleotides not matched to a gene: 23. Germline-derived CDR1 and CDR2 are SNHLY and FYNNEI. The CDR3 DNA sequence: TGTGCCAGCAGTGAATATCTTAGTGCTGGTGGTAGCGGGGTGTCGGTGTTTTTT. Translated, it gives CASSEYLSAGGSGVSVFF.

The chain combines TRBV25-1 with TRBJ2-2; 9 nucleotides agree with TRBD1. There are 14 residues in the CDR3. V shed 5 bases, J shed 6 bases, and the junction held 4 bases outside the gene matches. The V gene's germline CDR1 is MGHDK and CDR2 SYGVNS. This CDR3 reads CASSKTGGPGELFF. Written as DNA, the CDR3 is TGTGCCAGCAGTAAAACAGGGGGCCCCGGGGAGCTGTTTTTT.

The genes are TRBV10-3 and TRBJ1-4; TRBD1 matches at 7 bases. The CDR3 runs to 13 residues. CDR1 ENHRY and CDR2 SYGVKD come from the germline V gene. The junction had 1 base not matched to a gene; V was cut back by 5 bases and J by 4 bases. In nucleotides, the CDR3 is TGTGCCATCAGTACAGGGGTTAATGAAAAACTGTTTTTT. Translating gives CAISTGVNEKLFF.